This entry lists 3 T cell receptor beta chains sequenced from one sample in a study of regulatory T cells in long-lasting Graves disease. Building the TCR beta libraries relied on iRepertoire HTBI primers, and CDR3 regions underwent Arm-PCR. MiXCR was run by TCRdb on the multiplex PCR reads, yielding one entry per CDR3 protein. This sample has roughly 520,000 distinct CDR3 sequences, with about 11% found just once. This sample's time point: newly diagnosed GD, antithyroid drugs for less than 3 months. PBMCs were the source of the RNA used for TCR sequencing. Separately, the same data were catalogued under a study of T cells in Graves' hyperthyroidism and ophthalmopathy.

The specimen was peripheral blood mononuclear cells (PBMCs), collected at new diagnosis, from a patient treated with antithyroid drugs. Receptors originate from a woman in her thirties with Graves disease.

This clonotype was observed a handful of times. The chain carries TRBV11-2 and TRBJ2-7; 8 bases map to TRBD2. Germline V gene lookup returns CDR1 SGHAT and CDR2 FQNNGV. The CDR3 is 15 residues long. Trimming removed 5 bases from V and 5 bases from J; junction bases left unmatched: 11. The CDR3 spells CASSPLAGIIDEQYF. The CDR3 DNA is TGTGCCAGCAGCCCATTAGCGGGAATCATTGACGAGCAGTACTTC.

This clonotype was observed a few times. The CDR3 loop is CASGREGLEQYF. The DNA for the CDR3 is TGTGCCAGCGGACGGGAAGGGCTCGAGCAGTACTTC. The chain uses TRBV28 and TRBJ2-7, with D possibly TRBD2 on 5 matching bases. The germline CDR1 and CDR2 sequences are MDHEN and SYDVKM. V lost 8 bases and J 6 bases, leaving 14 bases between the germline ends. CDR3 size: 12 residues.

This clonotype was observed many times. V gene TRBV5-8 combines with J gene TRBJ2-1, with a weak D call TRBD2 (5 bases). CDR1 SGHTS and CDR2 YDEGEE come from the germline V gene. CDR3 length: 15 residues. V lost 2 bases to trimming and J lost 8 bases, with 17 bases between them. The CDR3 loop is CASSFGLLSSDEQFF. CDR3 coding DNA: TGTGCCAGCAGCTTTGGACTTCTCTCGTCGGATGAGCAGTTCTTC.